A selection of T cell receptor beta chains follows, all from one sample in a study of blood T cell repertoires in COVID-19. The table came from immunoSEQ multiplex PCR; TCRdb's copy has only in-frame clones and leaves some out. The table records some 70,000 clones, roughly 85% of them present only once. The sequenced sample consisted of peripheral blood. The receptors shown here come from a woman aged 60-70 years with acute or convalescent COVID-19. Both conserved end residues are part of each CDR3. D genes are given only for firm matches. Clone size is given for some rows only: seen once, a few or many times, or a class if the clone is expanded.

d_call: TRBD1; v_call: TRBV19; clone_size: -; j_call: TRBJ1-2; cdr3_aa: CASIGTGAYGYTF; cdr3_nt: TGTGCCAGTATAGGGACAGGCGCCTATGGCTACACCTTC
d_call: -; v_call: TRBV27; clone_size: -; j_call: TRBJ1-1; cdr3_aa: CASSRRGALNTEAFF; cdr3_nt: TGTGCCAGCAGCCGCCGCGGGGCCCTGAACACTGAAGCTTTCTTT
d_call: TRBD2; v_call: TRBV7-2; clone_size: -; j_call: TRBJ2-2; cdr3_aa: CASSKGLAGGRRTGELFF; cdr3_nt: TGTGCCAGCAGCAAGGGACTAGCGGGGGGCCGGAGGACCGGGGAGCTGTTTTTT
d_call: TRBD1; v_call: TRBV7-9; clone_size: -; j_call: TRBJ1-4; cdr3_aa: CASIKQGTNEKLFF; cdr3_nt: TGTGCCAGCATCAAACAGGGGACTAATGAAAAACTGTTTTTT
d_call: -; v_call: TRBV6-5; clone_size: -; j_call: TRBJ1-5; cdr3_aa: CASSPWASNQPQHF; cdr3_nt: TGTGCCAGCAGCCCGTGGGCTAGCAATCAGCCCCAGCATTTT
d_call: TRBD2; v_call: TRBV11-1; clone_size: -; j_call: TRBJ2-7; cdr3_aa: CASSRTTSGGFEQYF; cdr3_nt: TGTGCCAGCAGCAGAACTACTAGCGGGGGTTTCGAGCAGTACTTC
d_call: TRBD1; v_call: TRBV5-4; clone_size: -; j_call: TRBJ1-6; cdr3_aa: CASSLGQGAYSPLHF; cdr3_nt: TGTGCCAGCAGCTTGGGCCAGGGGGCTTACTCACCCCTCCACTTT
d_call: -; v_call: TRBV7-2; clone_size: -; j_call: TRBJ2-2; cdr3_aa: CASSTTGTTGELFF; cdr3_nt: TGTGCCAGCAGCACCACAGGGACCACCGGGGAGCTGTTTTTT
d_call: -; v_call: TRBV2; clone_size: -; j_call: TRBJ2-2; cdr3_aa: CASSEREIGELFF; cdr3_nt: TGTGCCAGCAGTGAGCGGGAAATCGGGGAGCTGTTTTTT
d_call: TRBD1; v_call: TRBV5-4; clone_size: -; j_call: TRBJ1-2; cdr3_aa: CASSTGQGRYNYGRGYTF; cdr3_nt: TGTGCCAGCAGCACGGGACAGGGGCGATATAACTACGGTCGGGGCTACACCTTC
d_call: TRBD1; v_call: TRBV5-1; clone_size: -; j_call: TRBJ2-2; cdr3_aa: CASNTQTGLLTGELFF; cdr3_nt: TGCGCCAGCAACACCCAGACAGGGCTCCTCACCGGGGAGCTGTTTTTT
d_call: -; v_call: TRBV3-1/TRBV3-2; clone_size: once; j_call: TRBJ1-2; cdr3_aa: CASSQEGRPNYGYTF; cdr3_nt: TGTGCCAGCAGCCAAGAAGGCAGGCCCAACTATGGCTACACCTTC
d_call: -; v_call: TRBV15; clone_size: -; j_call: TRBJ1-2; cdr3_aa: CATSREGGPVGYTF; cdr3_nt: TGTGCCACCAGCAGAGAGGGGGGGCCGGTTGGCTACACCTTC
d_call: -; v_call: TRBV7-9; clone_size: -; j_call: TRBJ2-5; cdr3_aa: CASSLSGAETQYF; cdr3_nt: TGTGCCAGCAGCTTATCAGGGGCTGAGACCCAGTACTTC
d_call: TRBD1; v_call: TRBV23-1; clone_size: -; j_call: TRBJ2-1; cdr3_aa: CASSQHTGGAVYNEQFF; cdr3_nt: TGCGCCAGCAGTCAACATACAGGGGGCGCGGTCTACAATGAGCAGTTCTTC
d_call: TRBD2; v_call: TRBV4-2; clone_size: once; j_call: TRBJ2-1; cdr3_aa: CASSQDSGFGTSGTNHSEQFF; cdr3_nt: TGTGCCAGCAGCCAAGATTCGGGGTTCGGGACTAGCGGGACAAACCACAGTGAGCAGTTCTTC
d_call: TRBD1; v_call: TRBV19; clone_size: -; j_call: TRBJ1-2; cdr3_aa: CASSISGGRTGIYGYTF; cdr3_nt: TGTGCCAGTAGTATATCCGGAGGTAGGACAGGGATCTATGGCTACACCTTC
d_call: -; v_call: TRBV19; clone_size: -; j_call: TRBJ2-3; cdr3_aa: CASSITGGEDTQYF; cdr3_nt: TGTGCCAGTAGTATCACGGGGGGCGAAGATACGCAGTATTTT
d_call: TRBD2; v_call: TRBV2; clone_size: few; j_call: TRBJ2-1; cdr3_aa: CASSTRTRPYNEQFF; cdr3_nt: TGTGCCAGCAGCACCAGGACTAGGCCCTACAATGAGCAGTTCTTC
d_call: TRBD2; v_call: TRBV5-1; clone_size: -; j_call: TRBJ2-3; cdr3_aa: CASSKGTSEYTDTQYF; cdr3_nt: TGCGCCAGCAGCAAAGGGACTAGCGAATACACAGATACGCAGTATTTT
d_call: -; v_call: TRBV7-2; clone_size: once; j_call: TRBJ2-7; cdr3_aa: CASSQNTGTYEQYF; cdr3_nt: TGTGCCAGCAGCCAGAACACAGGGACCTACGAGCAGTACTTC
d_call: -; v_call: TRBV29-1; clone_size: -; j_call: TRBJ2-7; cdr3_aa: CSVEDQGGGEQYF; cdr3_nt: TGCAGCGTTGAAGATCAAGGGGGGGGCGAGCAGTACTTC
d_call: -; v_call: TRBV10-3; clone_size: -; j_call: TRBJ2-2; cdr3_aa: CAIGVSGELFF; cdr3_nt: TGTGCAATAGGGGTCTCCGGGGAGCTGTTTTTT
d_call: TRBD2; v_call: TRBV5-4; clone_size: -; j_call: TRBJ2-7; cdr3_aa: CASSLSSGLSYEQYF; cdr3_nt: TGTGCCAGCAGCTTGTCTAGCGGTCTCTCCTACGAGCAGTACTTC
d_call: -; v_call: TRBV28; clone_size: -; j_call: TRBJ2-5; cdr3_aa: CASSTPGRGGGETQYF; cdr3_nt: TGTGCCAGCAGTACCCCCGGGAGAGGGGGCGGTGAGACCCAGTACTTC
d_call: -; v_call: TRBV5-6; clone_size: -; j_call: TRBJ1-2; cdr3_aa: CASSLLGGGRNYGYTF; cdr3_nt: TGTGCCAGCAGCTTATTGGGGGGAGGCCGTAACTATGGCTACACCTTC
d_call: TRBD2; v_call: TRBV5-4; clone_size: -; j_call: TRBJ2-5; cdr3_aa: CASSLDLAGGETQYF; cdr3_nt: TGTGCCAGCAGCTTGGACCTAGCGGGCGGAGAGACCCAGTACTTC
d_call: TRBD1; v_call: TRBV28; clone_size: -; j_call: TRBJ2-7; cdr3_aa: CASSLLQGTRYEQYF; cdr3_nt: TGTGCCAGCAGCCTATTACAGGGGACCCGCTACGAGCAGTACTTC
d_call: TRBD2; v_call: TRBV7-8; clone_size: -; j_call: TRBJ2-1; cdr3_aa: CASSLVGTRRNEQFF; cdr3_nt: TGTGCCAGCAGCTTAGTGGGGACTAGACGGAATGAGCAGTTCTTC
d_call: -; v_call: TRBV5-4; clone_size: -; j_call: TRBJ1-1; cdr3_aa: CAVGKGLNTEAFF; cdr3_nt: TGTGCTGTAGGAAAAGGACTAAACACTGAAGCTTTCTTT
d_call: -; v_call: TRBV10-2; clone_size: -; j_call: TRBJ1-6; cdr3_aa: CASSATGTSLNSPLHF; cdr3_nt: TGCGCCAGCAGTGCGACCGGGACATCGCTAAATTCACCCCTCCACTTT
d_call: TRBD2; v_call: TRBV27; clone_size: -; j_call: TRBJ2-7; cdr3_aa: CASSLSGESSYEQYF; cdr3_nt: TGTGCCAGCAGTTTAAGCGGGGAGAGCTCCTACGAGCAGTACTTC
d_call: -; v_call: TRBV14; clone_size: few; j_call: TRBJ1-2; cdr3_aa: CASSQARGYGYTF; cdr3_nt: TGTGCCAGCAGCCAAGCCAGGGGTTATGGCTACACCTTC
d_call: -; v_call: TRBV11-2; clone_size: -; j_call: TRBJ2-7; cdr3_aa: CASSLAFSGGTYEQYF; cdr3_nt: TGTGCCAGCAGCTTAGCTTTCTCAGGGGGGACCTACGAGCAGTACTTC
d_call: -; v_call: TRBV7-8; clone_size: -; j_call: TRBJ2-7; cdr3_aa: CASSLGGDRAYEQYF; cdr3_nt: TGTGCCAGCAGCTTAGGGGGAGACCGTGCCTACGAGCAGTACTTC
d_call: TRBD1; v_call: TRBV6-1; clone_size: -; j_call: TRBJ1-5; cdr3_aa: CASSETGQGAFKGNQPQHF; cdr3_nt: TGTGCCAGCAGTGAAACGGGACAGGGGGCGTTTAAGGGCAATCAGCCCCAGCATTTT
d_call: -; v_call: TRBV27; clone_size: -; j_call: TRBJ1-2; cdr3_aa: CASSPAGRRVHGYTF; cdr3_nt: TGTGCCAGCAGTCCCGCGGGACGGCGTGTCCATGGCTACACCTTC
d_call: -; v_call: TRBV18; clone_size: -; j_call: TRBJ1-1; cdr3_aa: CASSLGPGGDTEAFF; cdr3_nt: TGTGCCAGCTCACTCGGGCCTGGAGGGGACACTGAAGCTTTCTTT
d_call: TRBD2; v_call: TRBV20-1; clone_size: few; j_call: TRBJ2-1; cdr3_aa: CSASPRRKTSGGHNEQFF; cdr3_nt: TGCAGTGCTAGTCCTCGTAGGAAGACTAGCGGGGGCCACAATGAGCAGTTCTTC
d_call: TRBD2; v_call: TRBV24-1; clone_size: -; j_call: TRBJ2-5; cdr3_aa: CATSVGRGASIQYF; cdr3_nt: TGTGCCACCAGTGTCGGGCGGGGGGCCTCGATCCAGTACTTC
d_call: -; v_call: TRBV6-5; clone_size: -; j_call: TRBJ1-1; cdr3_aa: CASFESAGLEAFF; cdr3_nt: TGTGCCAGCTTCGAAAGCGCGGGTTTGGAAGCTTTCTTT
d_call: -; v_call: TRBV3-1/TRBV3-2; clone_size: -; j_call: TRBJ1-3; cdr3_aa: CASSQQTGGNTIYF; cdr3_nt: TGTGCCAGCAGCCAACAAACAGGCGGAAACACCATATATTTT
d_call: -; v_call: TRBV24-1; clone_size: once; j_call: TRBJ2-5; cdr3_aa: CATSAGAGTQYF; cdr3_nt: TGTGCCACCAGTGCCGGAGCCGGGACCCAGTACTTC
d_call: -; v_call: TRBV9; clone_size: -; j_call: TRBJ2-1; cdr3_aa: CASSPRGNSYNEQFF; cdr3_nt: TGTGCCAGCAGCCCACGAGGTAACTCCTACAATGAGCAGTTCTTC
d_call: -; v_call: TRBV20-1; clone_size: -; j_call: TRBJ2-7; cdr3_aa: CSVSTELEATSYEQYF; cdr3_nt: TGCAGTGTTAGTACCGAATTAGAAGCGACTAGTTACGAGCAGTACTTC
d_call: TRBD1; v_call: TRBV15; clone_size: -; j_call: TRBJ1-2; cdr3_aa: CATSRGTGADYGYTF; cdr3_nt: TGTGCCACCAGCAGAGGGACAGGGGCGGACTATGGCTACACCTTC
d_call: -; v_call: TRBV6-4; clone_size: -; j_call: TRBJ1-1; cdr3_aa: CASSDSGGNTEAFF; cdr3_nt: TGTGCCAGCAGTGACTCCGGGGGGAACACTGAAGCTTTCTTT
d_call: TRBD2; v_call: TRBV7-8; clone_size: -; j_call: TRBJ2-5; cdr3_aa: CASSQRKDLGLAGGETQYF; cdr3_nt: TGTGCCAGCAGCCAACGGAAGGACTTGGGACTAGCGGGGGGAGAGACCCAGTACTTC
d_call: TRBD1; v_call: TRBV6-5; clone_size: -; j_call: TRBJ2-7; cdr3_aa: CASQDRGQGEQYF; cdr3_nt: TGTGCCAGCCAAGACAGGGGGCAAGGCGAGCAGTACTTC
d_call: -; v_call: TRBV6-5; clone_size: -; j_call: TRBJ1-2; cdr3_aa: CASSYSPRDTIYGYTF; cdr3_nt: TGTGCCAGCAGTTACTCTCCCAGGGACACCATCTATGGCTACACCTTC